Following are 15 T cell receptor beta chains from one sample sequenced in a study of PD-1 blockade in mismatch repair-deficient tumors. TCRdb keeps only in-frame clones here, not all; method: immunoSEQ multiplex PCR. The table includes approximately 13,000 clones, 84% detected once. Time point of the sample: approximately ten-day in vitro stimulation with candidate neoantigen peptide 4. These receptors lack a known antigen. Sample: cells cultured in vitro, taken from a patient treated with pembrolizumab. The receptors originated from an adult with mismatch repair-deficient cancer.

This sequence joins TRBV27 and TRBJ2-5; D remains unclear. The germline CDR1 and CDR2 sequences are MNHEY and SMNVEV (reference sequence). This CDR3 region has 15 residues. V lost 6 bases and J 2 bases, leaving 16 bases between the germline ends. The CDR3 DNA reads TGTGCCAGCAGCCTCGTCGGCGCAACGCAAGAGACCCAGTACTTC. Protein sequence: CASSLVGATQETQYF.

The chain carries TRBV2 and TRBJ2-7, with D perhaps TRBD2 (5 bases). V lost 7 bases and J lost 9, with 16 bases in between. The germline V gene encodes CDR1 SNHLY and CDR2 FYNNEI. The CDR3 totals 12 residues. CDR3 nucleotide sequence: TGTGCCAGCACCGAGGGTATACGGAGGCAGTACTTC. Protein sequence: CASTEGIRRQYF.

The chain combines TRBV5-4 with TRBJ2-7, with 8 bases lining up with TRBD1. The junction had 5 bases not matched to a gene; V was cut back by 0 bases and J by 3 bases. The length of the CDR3 is 15 residues. CDR1 is SGHNT and CDR2 is YYREEE in the germline V gene (reference sequence). CDR3 sequence (DNA): TGTGCCAGCAGCTTGGGTGGGACAGGACTCTACGAGCAGTACTTC. This encodes CASSLGGTGLYEQYF.

The chain employs TRBV6-5 and TRBJ2-1; D is possibly TRBD2 (6 bases). Germline lookup yields CDR1 MNHEY and CDR2 SVGAGI. The CDR3 totals 15 residues. Deletions cut 2 bases from V and 5 bases from J, with 13 bases between. CDR3 sequence: CASSYLSGPNNEQFF. CDR3 bases: TGTGCCAGCAGTTACCTTAGCGGCCCAAACAATGAGCAGTTCTTC.

A few counts support this clone. This chain connects TRBV20-1 to TRBJ2-5; D remains ambiguous. Germline CDR1 and CDR2: DFQATT and SNEGSKA (reference sequence). This CDR3 spans 11 amino acids. V lost 2 bases and J 6 bases, leaving 7 bases between the germline ends. Here the CDR3 reads CSARLAQTQYF. The CDR3, as DNA: TGCAGTGCTAGACTTGCACAGACCCAGTACTTC.

CDR3: CASSFDTGTGSWSEQFF. DNA for the CDR3: TGTGCCAGCAGCTTCGATACCGGGACAGGGTCCTGGAGTGAGCAGTTCTTC. This chain uses TRBV5-4 with TRBJ2-1; 9 bases are a match to TRBD1. J gave up 9 bases and V 2 bases, and 15 bases lay outside the gene matches. The CDR3 covers 17 residues. Germline CDR1 reads SGHNT; CDR2 reads YYREEE (reference sequence).

V gene TRBV5-1 combines with J gene TRBJ2-5, with 12 bases aligning to TRBD2. The CDR3 spans 14 residues. Germline lookup yields CDR1 SGHRS and CDR2 YFSETQ. V lost 2 bases to trimming and J lost 4 bases; unmatched junction nucleotides: 0. CDR3 coding DNA: TGCGCCAGCAGCTTACTAGCGGGAGGAGAGACCCAGTACTTC. It is translated as CASSLLAGGETQYF. The full variable domain, its missing parts supplied by reference TRBV5-1 and TRBJ2-5, is KAGVTQTPRYLIKTRGQQVTLSCSPISGHRSVSWYQQTPGQGLQFLFEYFSETQRNKGNFPGRFSGRQFSNSRSEMNVSTLELGDSALYLCASSLLAGGETQYFGPGTRLLVL.

V and J are TRBV2 and TRBJ2-3; 7 nucleotides line up with TRBD1. Trimming took 4 bases from V and 0 from J; bases not matched to a gene: 4. Germline V gives CDR1 SNHLY, CDR2 FYNNEI. The CDR3 totals 15 residues. The DNA of the CDR3 is TGTGCCAGCAGTGGGACAGGTGGGAGCACAGATACGCAGTATTTT. It yields the protein CASSGTGGSTDTQYF.

This clone was detected once. The V and J genes are TRBV18 and TRBJ2-7; 10 bases are a match to TRBD1. The CDR3 totals 16 residues. Germline V gene data show CDR1 as KGHSH and CDR2 as LQKENI. V trimming: 5 bases; J trimming: 2 bases; junction bases outside the gene matches: 9. DNA of the CDR3: TGTGCCAGCTCAGTCCGGCCGGGACAGGGGACCTACGAGCAGTACTTC. Translated: CASSVRPGQGTYEQYF. The variable domain in full, completed from reference TRBV18 and TRBJ2-7, reads NAGVMQNPRHLVRRRGQEARLRCSPMKGHSHVYWYRQLPEEGLKFMVYLQKENIIDESGMPKERFSAEFPKEGPSILRIQQVVRGDSAAYFCASSVRPGQGTYEQYFGPGTRLTVT.

The chain uses TRBV9 and TRBJ1-2; D is perhaps TRBD1 (6 bases). Trimming cost V 0 bases and J 6 bases, with 12 bases left between them. The CDR3 has 14 amino acids. CDR1 is SGDLS, CDR2 YYNGEE, per germline. The CDR3 reads CASSVVTGSDGYTF. CDR3 nucleotides: TGTGCCAGCAGCGTAGTAACAGGGAGTGATGGCTACACCTTC.

The chain couples TRBV2 to TRBJ2-5; TRBD2 might be the D (5 bases). The CDR3 consists of 15 residues. Trimming shortened V by 8 bases and J by 1 base, and 17 bases separated the two germline ends. Germline V lookup: CDR1 SNHLY, CDR2 FYNNEI. The CDR3 is CASARIGRAQETQYF. The CDR3 nucleotides read TGTGCCAGCGCACGCATAGGGCGGGCCCAAGAGACCCAGTACTTC.

The CDR3 is CASSLWIGLAGSPEQYF. As DNA, the CDR3 is TGTGCCAGTAGTTTATGGATTGGACTAGCGGGATCCCCCGAGCAGTACTTC. The gene calls are TRBV19 and TRBJ2-7; 12 bases map to TRBD2. Germline CDR1 and CDR2: LNHDA and SQIVND (reference sequence). This CDR3 contains 17 residues. The ends lost 5 bases at V and 6 bases at J; junction bases unmatched: 14.

This clone was observed a handful of times. The chain joins TRBV6-5 to TRBJ1-4; the D is unclear. This CDR3 has 14 amino acids. V was cut by 6 bases and J by 1 base, with 9 bases left in between. The germline CDR1 and CDR2 sequences are MNHEY and SVGAGI. The CDR3 DNA reads TGTGCCAGCAGCCGCACGGGAACTAATGAAAAACTGTTTTTT. It encodes CASSRTGTNEKLFF.

CDR3 protein: CASSYQGGAETQYF. In DNA, the CDR3 is TGCGCCAGCAGCTACCAAGGGGGGGCAGAGACCCAGTACTTC. V is TRBV5-1 and J is TRBJ2-5; weak D call: TRBD2 (7 bases). The CDR3 spans 14 residues. The ends were cut back, 3 bases at V and 4 bases at J, with 13 bases in the middle. Germline V gene data show CDR1 as SGHRS and CDR2 as YFSETQ. Drawing the rest from reference TRBV5-1 and TRBJ2-5, the complete variable domain is KAGVTQTPRYLIKTRGQQVTLSCSPISGHRSVSWYQQTPGQGLQFLFEYFSETQRNKGNFPGRFSGRQFSNSRSEMNVSTLELGDSALYLCASSYQGGAETQYFGPGTRLLVL.

The genes are TRBV28 and TRBJ2-3, with 9 bases identical to TRBD2. Germline V lookup: CDR1 MDHEN, CDR2 SYDVKM. The CDR3 length is 15 residues. Germline trimming cut 6 bases from V and 3 bases from J; bases unmatched to any gene: 7. CDR3 loop: CASSRPGLATDTQYF. In DNA, the CDR3 is TGTGCCAGCAGCCGCCCGGGACTAGCAACAGATACGCAGTATTTT.